These 2 T cell receptor beta chains were sequenced from one sample in a study of T cells in Graves' hyperthyroidism and ophthalmopathy. TCR beta CDR3 sequences were amplified from RNA transcripts. A first-round RT-PCR of the TCR CDR3 used the HTBI primer set. TCRdb analysed the multiplex PCR reads with MiXCR anew, one entry per CDR3 protein. The sample carries some 500,000 distinct CDR3 sequences, around 24% recorded once. Sequencing was performed on blood. All receptors come from a woman under 40 with Graves' ophthalmopathy.

This sequence joins TRBV11-1 and TRBJ1-1; D possibly corresponds to TRBD1 (6 bases). The germline CDR1 and CDR2 sequences are SGHAT and FQDESV (reference sequence). CDR3 length: 19 amino acids. Trimming removed 5 bases at V and 3 bases at J, with 28 bases between. The CDR3: CASSPLRRGPQKGDTEAFF. CDR3 DNA sequence: TGTGCCAGCAGCCCCCTCCGCAGGGGCCCACAAAAGGGGGACACTGAAGCTTTCTTT.

This clonotype appeared many times. This sequence joins TRBV28 and TRBJ1-1, with TRBD1 identical over 7 bases. The CDR3 has 14 residues. Losses at the gene ends were 7 bases for V and 0 bases for J; bases not matched to a gene: 5. Germline-derived CDR1 and CDR2 are MDHEN and SYDVKM. The chain's CDR3 is CASTPGGLNTEAFF. CDR3 nucleotides: TGTGCCAGCACCCCAGGGGGGTTGAACACTGAAGCTTTCTTT.